Presented here are 12 T cell receptor beta chains from one specimen sequenced in a study of blood T cell repertoires in COVID-19. Sequenced by immunoSEQ multiplex PCR; TCRdb stores in-frame clones only, minus some. The data contain roughly 150,000 clones, approximately 81% of them singletons. The material sequenced was peripheral blood. Receptor source: a woman older than 75 with active or convalescent COVID-19.

The chain employs TRBV12-3 or TRBV12-4 and TRBJ1-2; 7 positions agree with TRBD1. With 5 bases clipped from V and 4 bases from J, the junction kept 4 bases outside the gene matches. The CDR3 is 13 amino acids. The DNA for the CDR3 is TGTGCCAGCAGTACAGACAGGGTCTATGGCTACACCTTC. This codes for CASSTDRVYGYTF.

V is TRBV5-4 and J is TRBJ1-2; D possibly corresponds to TRBD1 (6 bases). The germline V and J ends were trimmed by 3 bases and 4 bases, with 10 bases remaining between them. This CDR3 spans 13 amino acids. In germline, CDR1 is SGHNT, CDR2 YYREEE (reference sequence). For the CDR3, the DNA is TGTGCCAGCAGCTCCGGGACATCCTATGGCTACACCTTC. Translation gives CASSSGTSYGYTF. Together with reference TRBV5-4 and TRBJ1-2, the CDR3 gives the full variable domain: ETGVTQSPTHLIKTRGQQVTLRCSSQSGHNTVSWYQQALGQGPQFIFQYYREEENGRGNFPPRFSGLQFPNYSSELNVNALELDDSALYLCASSSGTSYGYTFGSGTRLTVV.

The genes are TRBV5-4 and TRBJ1-1; D is perhaps TRBD1 (5 bases). The CDR3 covers 14 residues. In germline, CDR1 is SGHNT, CDR2 YYREEE (reference sequence). V shed 0 bases and J shed 0 bases, with 6 bases lying between them. This chain's CDR3 is CASSLGGMNTEAFF. For the CDR3, the DNA is TGTGCCAGCAGCTTGGGGGGCATGAACACTGAAGCTTTCTTT.

This sequence joins TRBV27 and TRBJ2-3; 9 bases fit TRBD1. Germline assignment: CDR1 MNHEY and CDR2 SMNVEV (reference sequence). There are 14 residues in the CDR3. J lost 6 bases, V lost 3 bases, and 4 bases had no gene match. CDR3 residues: CASSFYRGPDTQYF. The CDR3 nucleotides read TGTGCCAGCAGTTTTTACAGGGGGCCGGATACGCAGTATTTT.

The V gene is TRBV29-1, the J gene TRBJ1-2, with no clear D. The CDR3 is 12 amino acids. V gave up 6 bases and J gave up 4 bases, with 12 bases separating them. The germline CDR1 and CDR2 sequences are SQVTM and ANQGSEA. The CDR3 loop reads CSVSEGVYGYTF. CDR3 in DNA: TGCAGCGTCTCTGAGGGCGTCTATGGCTACACCTTC.

This chain connects TRBV2 to TRBJ2-7, with TRBD1 matching 8 bases. This CDR3 has 13 amino acids. Germline V gene data show CDR1 as SNHLY and CDR2 as FYNNEI. V shed 8 bases, J shed 6 bases, and the junction held 9 bases outside the gene matches. This chain's CDR3 is CASRQGAVIEQYF. CDR3 DNA: TGTGCCAGCCGGCAGGGGGCGGTTATCGAGCAGTACTTC.

The chain recombines TRBV24-1 with TRBJ1-1; D gene uncertain. Trimming took off 9 bases at V and 5 bases at J, with 9 bases between the two ends. CDR3 length: 11 amino acids. Germline V gene sequence: CDR1 KGHDR, CDR2 SFDVKD. The CDR3 loop reads CATDSGTEAFF. CDR3 nucleotide sequence: TGTGCCACCGACTCCGGGACTGAAGCTTTCTTT.

The chain joins TRBV6-5 to TRBJ2-5; 11 bases fit TRBD2. Germline values: CDR1 MNHEY, CDR2 SVGAGI. This CDR3 region has 16 residues. The junction had 6 bases not matched to a gene; V was cut back by 2 bases and J by 4 bases. This CDR3 is CASSYTTSGRSETQYF. CDR3 coding DNA: TGTGCCAGCAGTTACACTACTAGCGGGAGATCAGAGACCCAGTACTTC.

Only a few counts were recorded for this clone. The chain recombines TRBV9 with TRBJ2-3; 7 bases fit TRBD2. The V gene end was trimmed by 3 bases and the J gene end by 8 bases; junction bases not matched to a gene: 9. CDR1 is SGDLS and CDR2 is YYNGEE in the germline V gene. The CDR3 length is 14 residues. The CDR3 region has the DNA TGTGCCAGCAGCGATCGGGACGGGGGGATTACGCAGTATTTT. Amino acids: CASSDRDGGITQYF.

This clone was recorded only once. This sequence joins TRBV30 and TRBJ1-5; D may be TRBD1 (6 bases). CDR1 and CDR2 from the germline V gene are GTSNPN and SVGIG (reference sequence). Trimming left V 7 bases short and J 2 bases short, with 15 bases between. This CDR3 comprises 14 residues. CDR3 region: CAYASGARNQPQHF. DNA for the CDR3: TGTGCCTACGCCTCAGGGGCTCGCAATCAGCCCCAGCATTTT. Full variable domain (remainder filled in from reference TRBV30 and TRBJ1-5): SQTIHQWPATLVQPVGSPLSLECTVEGTSNPNLYWYRQAAGRGLQLLFYSVGIGQISSEVPQNLSASRPQDRQFILSSKKLLLSDSGFYLCAYASGARNQPQHFGDGTRLSIL.

This clone has only a few counts. The rearrangement uses TRBV5-1 and TRBJ1-1; possibly TRBD1 for D (6 bases). CDR3 length: 14 amino acids. V gave up 6 bases and J gave up 4 bases, with 16 bases separating them. The germline V gene encodes CDR1 SGHRS and CDR2 YFSETQ. Here the CDR3 DNA reads TGCGCCAGCACCCTCCAGGGGCGTGGCACTGAAGCTTTCTTT. It encodes CASTLQGRGTEAFF. Full variable domain (outside the CDR3, taken from reference TRBV5-1 and TRBJ1-1): KAGVTQTPRYLIKTRGQQVTLSCSPISGHRSVSWYQQTPGQGLQFLFEYFSETQRNKGNFPGRFSGRQFSNSRSEMNVSTLELGDSALYLCASTLQGRGTEAFFGQGTRLTVV.

This chain joins TRBV11-3 and TRBJ2-3; TRBD2 aligns across 13 bases. Trimming removed 5 bases from V and 0 bases from J; junction bases left unmatched: 8. This CDR3 has 18 residues. Per the germline V gene, CDR1 is SGHNT and CDR2 is YENEEA. In DNA, the CDR3 is TGTGCCAGCAGCCCGCGGACTAGCGGGAGCGCTAGCACAGATACGCAGTATTTT. As protein: CASSPRTSGSASTDTQYF.